The 29 T cell receptor beta chains below come from one sample, sequenced in a study of T cell responses to AZD1222 COVID-19 vaccine. Clones were sequenced by immunoSEQ multiplex PCR, and TCRdb holds only the in-frame ones, with some missing. The data show under 300,000 clones, 80% to 95% seen once. Here the sequenced sample was peripheral blood, taken on day 0 of AZD1222 vaccination. These receptors all stem from an adult in good health.

The CDR3 protein is CASSFSGGTYNEQFF. CDR3 sequence (DNA): TGCGCCAGCAGTTTTAGCGGGGGCACCTACAATGAGCAGTTCTTC. V usage is TRBV10-1 and J usage is TRBJ2-1, with TRBD2 identical over 9 bases. This CDR3 is 15 amino acids long. The V gene end was trimmed by 5 bases and the J gene end by 2 bases; junction bases not matched to a gene: 4. CDR1 and CDR2 from the germline V gene are WNHNN and SYGVQD (reference sequence).

The chain recombines TRBV2 with TRBJ1-5; D remains ambiguous. The germline V and J ends were trimmed by 3 bases and 3 bases, with 12 bases remaining between them. This CDR3 is built from 15 residues. Germline loops: CDR1 SNHLY, CDR2 FYNNEI. For the CDR3, the DNA is TGTGCCAGCAGTGAGACTCGGGAGTCCAATCAGCCCCAGCATTTT. Translating it yields CASSETRESNQPQHF.

The rearrangement uses TRBV9 and TRBJ1-5, with D possibly matching TRBD1 (5 bases). There are 13 residues in the CDR3. Trimming stripped 3 bases from V and 7 bases from J, with 11 bases between. Germline loops: CDR1 SGDLS, CDR2 YYNGEE. The CDR3 nucleotides are TGTGCCAGCAGCGCAGGGCGAGGACAGCCCCAGCATTTT. Protein product: CASSAGRGQPQHF.

The rearrangement links TRBV6-5 to TRBJ2-7; D is ambiguous. The CDR3 contains 12 residues. Germline lookup yields CDR1 MNHEY and CDR2 SVGAGI. The V and J ends lost 4 bases and 5 bases respectively, with 9 bases between them. The CDR3 DNA reads as TGTGCCAGCAGTTCGGGCCGGGACGAGCAGTACTTC. Protein product: CASSSGRDEQYF.

The V gene is TRBV6-1, the J gene TRBJ1-2, with D unresolved. The germline CDR1 and CDR2 sequences are MNHNS and SASEGT. The germline V and J ends were trimmed by 1 base and 3 bases, with 3 bases remaining between them. The CDR3 runs 12 residues. The CDR3 DNA is TGTGCCAGCAGTGAAGGAGACTATGGCTACACCTTC. Translating it yields CASSEGDYGYTF.

The gene calls are TRBV19 and TRBJ1-2, with 12 bases lining up with TRBD1. Per germline, CDR1 LNHDA and CDR2 SQIVND (reference sequence). V dropped 3 bases and J dropped 5; count of bases not matched to a gene: 10. This CDR3 region has 17 residues. The CDR3 sequence: CASSIPLRDRGHYGYTF. The DNA of the CDR3 is TGTGCCAGTAGTATCCCCCTCCGGGACAGGGGGCATTATGGCTACACCTTC.

The chain employs TRBV3-1 (or the pseudogene TRBV3-2) and TRBJ2-1; D is uncertain. V shed 1 base and J shed 4 bases, with 8 bases lying between them. The CDR3 has 14 residues. Looked up from germline, CDR1 is LGHDT and CDR2 is YNNKEL (reference sequence). The CDR3 here is CASSQASTYNEQFF. The CDR3 DNA is TGTGCCAGCAGCCAAGCATCCACTTACAATGAGCAGTTCTTC.

The chain combines TRBV4-1 with TRBJ2-3, with 11 bases lining up with TRBD2. The CDR3 sequence is 16 residues long. Germline CDR1 MGHRA, CDR2 YSYEKL. V lost 2 bases, J lost 4 bases, and 5 bases stayed unmatched. In DNA, the CDR3 is TGCGCCAGCAGCCAAACTAGCGGGAGCATCCCAGATACGCAGTATTTT. Its translation is CASSQTSGSIPDTQYF.

Concerning this clone itself: One end of the junction is discordant with germline, which a read error may explain. V usage is TRBV7-7 and J usage is TRBJ1-3; TRBD1 might be the D (5 bases). This CDR3 comprises 15 residues. CDR1 and CDR2 from the germline V gene are SSHAT and FNYEAQ (reference sequence). This CDR3 is CASSPSTAAGNTIYF. Here the CDR3 DNA reads TGTGCTAGCAGCCCCTCGACAGCGGCTGGAAACACCATATATTTT. The full variable domain, rest sourced from reference TRBV7-7 and TRBJ1-3, is GAGVSQSPRYKVTKRGQDVTLRCDPISSHATLYWYQQALGQGPEFLTYFNYEAQPDKSGLPSDRFSAERPEGSISTLTIQRTEQRDSAMYRCASSPSTAAGNTIYFGEGSWLTVV.

This clone showed up just once. The chain links TRBV6-2 or TRBV6-3 to TRBJ1-4; 9 nucleotides match TRBD1. This CDR3 spans 14 amino acids. Trimming took 4 bases from V and 8 from J; bases not matched to a gene: 5. Germline-derived CDR1 and CDR2 are MNHEY and SVGEGT. CDR3 in DNA: TGTGCCAGCAGTTCGGGACAGGGTGAAGAAAAACTGTTTTTT. Its translation is CASSSGQGEEKLFF.

The chain carries TRBV27 and TRBJ1-2; maybe TRBD1 (6 bases). The CDR3 sequence is 14 residues long. The germline V gene encodes CDR1 MNHEY and CDR2 SMNVEV (reference sequence). The V end lost 6 bases, the J end lost 4 bases, and 15 bases lay between the germline ends. CDR3 nucleotides: TGTGCCAGCAGATTCGGGGACACATCCTATGGCTACACCTTC. It yields the protein CASRFGDTSYGYTF.

The chain uses TRBV24-1 and TRBJ1-5, with TRBD1 as a possible D gene (5 bases). CDR1 and CDR2 (germline): KGHDR, SFDVKD. V dropped 0 bases and J dropped 6 bases, with 26 bases sitting between them. The CDR3 extends over 20 amino acids. CDR3 sequence: CATSDLQIGWGRQDSQPQHF. The CDR3 bases are TGTGCCACCAGTGATTTGCAAATCGGGTGGGGCCGTCAAGATAGTCAGCCCCAGCATTTT.

V and J are TRBV9 and TRBJ2-3; D uncertain. The V gene's germline CDR1 is SGDLS and CDR2 YYNGEE. Deletions cut 3 bases from V and 3 bases from J, with 8 bases between. The CDR3 sequence is 13 residues long. The CDR3 bases are TGTGCCAGCAGCGGTGGCCGGACAGATACGCAGTATTTT. Protein product: CASSGGRTDTQYF.

The chain joins TRBV10-3 to TRBJ2-3; 8 nucleotides agree with TRBD2. Looked up from germline, CDR1 is ENHRY and CDR2 is SYGVKD. There are 14 residues in the CDR3. The V gene end was trimmed by 8 bases and the J gene end by 3 bases; junction bases not matched to a gene: 7. CDR3 DNA sequence: TGTGCCATCGGTGGAGCGGGAGCTACAGATACGCAGTATTTT. Encoded protein: CAIGGAGATDTQYF.

The chain uses TRBV5-6 and TRBJ2-1; D is unresolved. Trimming removed 1 base at V and 9 bases at J, with 5 bases between. Germline assignment: CDR1 SGHDT and CDR2 YYEEEE. This CDR3 is 11 amino acids long. CDR3 loop: CASSLRSEQFF. CDR3 sequence (DNA): TGTGCCAGCAGCTTGCGTTCTGAGCAGTTCTTC.

This sequence joins TRBV28 and TRBJ2-1, with 7 positions matching TRBD1. The CDR3 is 14 residues long. V shed 3 bases, J shed 4 bases, and the junction held 3 bases outside the gene matches. The germline V gene has CDR1 MDHEN and CDR2 SYDVKM. Written as DNA, the CDR3 is TGTGCCAGCAGTTTGACAGGGACATACAATGAGCAGTTCTTC. Translation gives CASSLTGTYNEQFF. The whole variable domain, remainder taken from reference TRBV28 and TRBJ2-1, is DVKVTQSSRYLVKRTGEKVFLECVQDMDHENMFWYRQDPGLGLRLIYFSYDVKMKEKGDIPEGYSVSREKKERFSLILESASTNQTSMYLCASSLTGTYNEQFFGPGTRLTVL.

This chain connects TRBV10-3 to TRBJ1-5; D is undetermined. There are 13 residues in the CDR3. Between the trimmed V and J ends, which lost 4 bases and 3 bases, there was a span of 7 bases. Germline CDR1 is ENHRY and CDR2 is SYGVKD. DNA of the CDR3: TGTGCCATCAGTGGGGTCATCAATCAGCCCCAGCATTTT. It encodes CAISGVINQPQHF.

The rearrangement uses TRBV7-2 and TRBJ2-2, with D possibly being TRBD1 (9 bases). The V gene lost 4 bases and the J gene lost 3 bases, with 24 bases spanning the gap. The CDR3 is 19 amino acids. Germline CDR1 is SGHTA and CDR2 is FQGNSA. Here the CDR3 reads CASSSQGALLAADTGELFF. Here the CDR3 DNA reads TGTGCCAGCAGCTCACAGGGGGCCTTACTAGCGGCCGACACCGGGGAGCTGTTTTTT.

The CDR3 loop is CASSPRDGVPYEQYF. CDR3 sequence (DNA): TGTGCCAGCTCACCACGGGACGGAGTTCCCTACGAGCAGTACTTC. The chain uses TRBV18 and TRBJ2-7; D is perhaps TRBD1 or TRBD2 (5 bases each). The CDR3 is 15 amino acids. Germline V gene data show CDR1 as KGHSH and CDR2 as LQKENI. V lost 1 base and J lost 2, with 12 bases in between.

With respect to this clone: Other DNA sequences in the sample encode the same CDR3. The rearrangement links TRBV20-1 to TRBJ2-5; a possible D gene is TRBD2 (6 bases). The V gene lost 6 bases and the J gene lost 2 bases, with 7 bases spanning the gap. CDR1 is DFQATT and CDR2 is SNEGSKA in the germline V gene (reference sequence). The length of the CDR3 is 11 residues. CDR3 residues: CSAGRQETQYF. CDR3 DNA: TGCAGTGCAGGGAGGCAAGAGACCCAGTACTTC.

The V gene is TRBV2, the J gene TRBJ1-1; 9 bases map to TRBD1. V lost 6 bases and J lost 4; bases outside the gene matches: 6. The CDR3 has 14 amino acids. The germline V gene encodes CDR1 SNHLY and CDR2 FYNNEI. The chain's CDR3 is CASSPGQGGTEAFF. In DNA form, the CDR3 reads TGTGCCAGCAGCCCGGGACAGGGAGGCACTGAAGCTTTCTTT.

In this sample, this clone turned up once. This sequence joins TRBV2 and TRBJ2-2; 9 nucleotides align to TRBD1. The CDR3 loop spans 14 amino acids. The V and J ends lost 6 bases and 4 bases, in that order; junction bases with no gene match: 3. In germline, CDR1 is SNHLY, CDR2 FYNNEI. This CDR3 is CASRDRGGTGELFF. The CDR3 DNA sequence: TGTGCCAGCAGGGACAGGGGTGGCACCGGGGAGCTGTTTTTT. Together with reference TRBV2 and TRBJ2-2, the CDR3 gives the full variable domain: EPEVTQTPSHQVTQMGQEVILRCVPISNHLYFYWYRQILGQKVEFLVSFYNNEISEKSEIFDDQFSVERPDGSNFTLKIRSTKLEDSAMYFCASRDRGGTGELFFGEGSRLTVL.

This chain uses TRBV5-4 with TRBJ2-5, with a possible D match to TRBD2 (7 bases). Germline values: CDR1 SGHNT, CDR2 YYREEE (reference sequence). Trimming shortened V by 4 bases and J by 4 bases, and 17 bases separated the two germline ends. The CDR3 covers 15 residues. Here the CDR3 reads CASSPAGGLGETQYF. In DNA form, the CDR3 reads TGTGCCAGCAGCCCCGCCGGGGGGCTAGGAGAGACCCAGTACTTC.

The J gene is TRBJ1-1, the V gene TRBV27; D may be TRBD1 (5 bases). Trimming removed 6 bases at V and 1 base at J, with 12 bases between. Germline assignment: CDR1 MNHEY and CDR2 SMNVEV (reference sequence). The CDR3 consists of 14 residues. CDR3: CASRTRQTNTEAFF. In DNA, the CDR3 is TGTGCCAGCAGAACCCGACAGACGAACACTGAAGCTTTCTTT.

The chain couples TRBV5-4 to TRBJ2-7; TRBD2 matches 13 bases. CDR3 size: 15 residues. Per the germline V gene, CDR1 is SGHNT and CDR2 is YYREEE (reference sequence). With V trimmed by 4 bases and J by 7 bases, 8 bases remained unmatched. CDR3 residues: CASSPGLAGAREQYF. The CDR3 nucleotides are TGTGCCAGCAGCCCCGGACTAGCGGGAGCACGGGAGCAGTACTTC. Together with reference TRBV5-4 and TRBJ2-7, the CDR3 gives the full variable domain: ETGVTQSPTHLIKTRGQQVTLRCSSQSGHNTVSWYQQALGQGPQFIFQYYREEENGRGNFPPRFSGLQFPNYSSELNVNALELDDSALYLCASSPGLAGAREQYFGPGTRLTVT.

The chain employs TRBV12-2 and TRBJ1-1. TRBV12-2 is labeled a pseudogene. CDR3 length equals 12 residues. The CDR3, as DNA: TGTGCAAGTCGCTTAGCGACGGGCGAAGCTTTCTTT. This encodes CASRLATGEAFF.

The chain uses TRBV3-1 (or the pseudogene TRBV3-2) and TRBJ1-2, with 7 bases aligning to TRBD1. V was pared by 2 bases and J by 1 base, with 4 bases of the junction left unmatched. Germline assignment: CDR1 LGHDT and CDR2 YNNKEL (reference sequence). The CDR3 sequence is 15 residues long. The CDR3 sequence is CASSQKGTDNYGYTF. CDR3 DNA: TGTGCCAGCAGCCAAAAGGGGACAGATAACTATGGCTACACCTTC.

Remarks on this clone: The sample holds other DNA sequences that translate to the same CDR3. The chain combines TRBV12-3 or TRBV12-4 with TRBJ1-1, with D tentatively TRBD1 (5 bases). V lost 5 bases and J 1 base, leaving 8 bases between the germline ends. CDR3 length equals 13 residues. Here the CDR3 DNA reads TGTGCCAGCAGTAGCGGGGCGAACACTGAAGCTTTCTTT. Amino acid sequence: CASSSGANTEAFF.

The sample holds one count of this clone. The chain uses TRBV3-1 (or the pseudogene TRBV3-2) and TRBJ1-2, with TRBD1 matching 10 bases. V shed 2 bases, J shed 8 bases, and the junction held 5 bases outside the gene matches. CDR3 length: 14 amino acids. CDR1 is LGHDT, CDR2 YNNKEL, per germline (reference sequence). The CDR3 spells CASSQTDRGNGYTF. The DNA for the CDR3 is TGTGCCAGCAGCCAAACGGACAGGGGGAACGGCTACACCTTC.